Here is one TCR beta chain with its context. The specificity of this receptor is unknown. No base qualities exist here, and no much larger clone lies one base off it. In Seattle, one collaborating source enrolled patients while the infection was active and tracked those patients longitudinally over the course of disease. Whole blood was collected in K2EDTA tubes by collaborating institutions according to the institutions' own protocols. For TCRbeta analysis, collaborator samples were shipped as frozen whole blood, as isolated PBMCs, or as DNA extracted from either sample type. The immunoSEQ Assay, a bias-controlled multiplex PCR, was used to amplify TCRbeta CDR3 regions from genomic DNA. For the original study's pipeline: Nucleated cell counts per sample were estimated from amplification of reference gene primers within the assay. Sequence reads were collapsed and filtered to measure the absolute abundance of every unique TCRbeta CDR3 rearrangement. For each sample, productive Simpson clonality was calculated as the square root of Simpson's diversity index across productive rearrangements. The table was pulled from immuneACCESS by TCRdb, which kept in-frame rearrangements only. Such tables lose some clones; where checked, under half of the loss comes from unresolved V genes, and the rest has no known cause. V and J calls plus clone size are reproduced from that table; the DNA served to infer D and trimming. For this sample there are roughly 120,000 clones; more than 80% appear just once. The leading ten clones occupy about 6.1% of the sample.

The CDR3 spans 15 residues, from the cysteine through the phenylalanine. CDR3 DNA only is kept here, 45 bases in frame from base 1. According to the germline V gene (reference sequence), CDR1 reads SEHNR and CDR2 reads FQNEAQ. Relative to germline, V is 4 bases shorter and J is 0 bases shorter, with 12 bases between their ends. This specimen comes from a study of blood T cell repertoires in COVID-19 (dated by TCRdb to the early 2020s). A note on the overall study: Samples from collaborators originated in the United States, Italy and Spain and spanned both the acute and convalescent phases of COVID-19. Nearly every sample came with metadata listing a de-identified subject ID, COVID-19 status, age in years and sex. The repertoires were released in a freely available public database meant as a resource for research on the immune response to SARS-CoV-2. HLA class I and class II types, where available, came from metadata supplied by the sample provider rather than from assay-based typing. Deeply sampled blood TCRbeta repertoires from subjects exposed to, actively infected with, or recovered from COVID-19 were included in the dataset. The samples were drawn from the first 160 participants of the ongoing ImmuneRACE study and from roughly 1,300 subjects provided by 6 global collaborators. The material from the prospective study consisted of cDNA or gDNA derived from T cells, B-cell-depleted T cells, or PBMCs.

On the study overall, not on this receptor specifically: How much clinical and demographic metadata was included differed by source and by participant, and the metadata was provided uncurated.

The clonotype was recovered from a woman aged 55 to 70 with COVID-19, enrolled during active disease. The V gene is TRBV7-9 and the J gene is TRBJ2-5; TRBD1 is perhaps the D gene, given 6 matching bases. Sequencing input: peripheral blood. The CDR3 protein is CASSSTTGYQETQYF. The nucleotides read TGTGCCAGCAGCTCAACCACAGGGTACCAAGAGACCCAGTACTTC.